These T cell receptor beta chains were read from a single sample in a study of Ad26.COV2.S vaccination and SARS-CoV-2 variants. The data were produced by immunoSEQ multiplex PCR, yet TCRdb's version contains in-frame clones alone and is incomplete. The sample contains around 170,000 clones, around 88% of which appear only once. The sample here was peripheral blood, taken after recovery from COVID-19. These receptors all come from a human donor who had recovered from COVID-19. The CDR3 runs from the conserved cysteine through the conserved F or W. The order of the fields is V gene, J gene, CDR3 protein.

TRBV6-6	TRBJ2-1	CASSSWTPYNEQFF
TRBV5-1	TRBJ1-5	CAFTGTGTGQPQHF
TRBV7-9	TRBJ2-1	CASSLGLLAGGQDEQFF
TRBV9	TRBJ2-7	CASSPGQSYEQYF
TRBV3-1/TRBV3-2	TRBJ1-3	CASSLPGSSGNTIYF
TRBV6-5	TRBJ2-1	CASRGTGKNEQFF
TRBV15	TRBJ1-1	CATSSGTWGGTEAFF
TRBV24-1	TRBJ1-1	CATSDWGAWVTEAFF
TRBV7-2	TRBJ2-7	CASSSRGGRWREQYF
TRBV28	TRBJ1-1	CASSSGQGRRTEAFF
TRBV18	TRBJ2-3	CASSPPRVGDTDTQYF
TRBV2	TRBJ1-4	CASSDNNEKLFF
TRBV2	TRBJ1-4	CASGRGLTNEKLFF
TRBV2	TRBJ1-4	CASDKKPSGKANEKLFF
TRBV9	TRBJ1-1	CASSVDRGATEAFF
TRBV6-5	TRBJ1-6	CASNRADSPLHF
TRBV2	TRBJ1-6	CASNGRALHF
TRBV27	TRBJ1-6	CASSPTGRGLDSPLHF
TRBV30	TRBJ1-2	CAWSVDRRVGYTF
TRBV6-6	TRBJ2-3	CASSLNRRTDTQYF
TRBV11-2	TRBJ2-1	CASSFALAGGNEQFF
TRBV7-2	TRBJ1-4	CASSLAGQGFEKLFF
TRBV3-1/TRBV3-2	TRBJ1-1	CASSQPDGTEAFF
TRBV27	TRBJ2-7	CASSLTAGPYEQYF
TRBV30	TRBJ2-3	CAWTPRGGATDTQYF
TRBV28	TRBJ1-1	CASYPGTMNTEAFF
TRBV27	TRBJ1-2	CASSSPHSGSYGYTF
TRBV3-1/TRBV3-2	TRBJ1-2	CASSQDHRVYYGYTF
TRBV10-3	TRBJ1-3	CAITLGTGGNTIYF
TRBV29-1	TRBJ2-7	CSVAGSSRGGSYEQYF
TRBV2	TRBJ1-1	CASSGGRLNTEAFF
TRBV29-1	TRBJ2-3	CSVDFAWADTQYF
TRBV7-9	TRBJ2-7	CASSLLATSSYEQYF
TRBV27	TRBJ2-3	CASSLLRTDTQYF
TRBV6-4	TRBJ2-7	CASSEEGTSGYTYEQYF
TRBV14	TRBJ1-3	CASSRSGNTIYF
TRBV9	TRBJ2-7	CASSVHSGSSYEQYF
TRBV7-3	TRBJ2-2	CASSSWTGAGTGELFF
TRBV6-4	TRBJ1-1	CASSPGENRDAFF
TRBV9	TRBJ2-7	CASSVHGASYEQYF
TRBV27	TRBJ2-1	CASSSIGVSYNEQFF
TRBV4-1	TRBJ1-5	CASSQDRDRGAQPQHF
TRBV29-1	TRBJ2-3	CSVEQGTDTQYF
TRBV5-1	TRBJ2-7	CASSGDREESYEQYF
TRBV29-1	TRBJ2-1	CSVETTGGSYNEQFF
TRBV7-9	TRBJ2-7	CASSSPSGDYYEQYF
TRBV11-2	TRBJ2-2	CASSGGSRATGELFF
TRBV3-1/TRBV3-2	TRBJ2-7	CASSQDLSIGGNYEQYF
TRBV25-1	TRBJ1-2	CASSDLPTLTGYTF
TRBV5-5	TRBJ2-1	CASSPEGGLDEQFF
TRBV19	TRBJ1-2	CASRPGQGGYGYTF
TRBV23-1	TRBJ2-5	CARRPGLGEETQYF
TRBV7-9	TRBJ2-2	CASSLFTGNTGELFF
TRBV6-5	TRBJ2-7	CASSYDRGRSEQYF
TRBV5-1	TRBJ2-3	CASSLDGTGPADTQYF
TRBV27	TRBJ1-1	CASSLSGAGVIQGTEAFF
TRBV5-4	TRBJ1-5	CASSRDSNQPQHF
TRBV3-1/TRBV3-2	TRBJ2-5	CASSQAGTSLRRAQYF
TRBV6-5	TRBJ2-1	CASSYSNGQQDEQFF
TRBV19	TRBJ2-7	CASSMGRDYEQYF